Presented here are 28 T cell receptor beta chains from one specimen sequenced in a study of immune evolution from preneoplasia to lung adenocarcinoma. The method was immunoSEQ multiplex PCR; TCRdb's version includes in-frame clones alone and lacks a portion of them. There are over 700 clones in the sample; roughly 43% occur only once, and over 25% lies in the top ten. What was sequenced was FFPE normal lung tissue adjacent to the tumor. These receptors originate from a person aged 45-65 years with lung adenocarcinoma.

In its sample, this clone was seen a few times. The chain recombines TRBV9 with TRBJ1-2; TRBD1 agrees at 7 bases. This CDR3 has 13 amino acids. Germline V gene data show CDR1 as SGDLS and CDR2 as YYNGEE. V lost 5 bases to trimming and J lost 3 bases; unmatched junction nucleotides: 4. The CDR3 DNA reads as TGTGCCAGCAGTGGGACAGCGTACTATGGCTACACCTTC. Translation gives CASSGTAYYGYTF. Combining the CDR3 with reference TRBV9 and TRBJ1-2 gives the whole variable domain DSGVTQTPKHLITATGQRVTLRCSPRSGDLSVYWYQQSLDQGLQFLIQYYNGEERAKGNILERFSAQQFPDLHSELNLSSLELGDSALYFCASSGTAYYGYTFGSGTRLTVV.

This clone was counted a few times. The rearrangement links TRBV7-9 to TRBJ2-3; D tentatively reads TRBD1 or TRBD2 (5 bases each). V was pared by 1 base and J by 4 bases, with 9 bases between. In germline, CDR1 is SEHNR, CDR2 FQNEAQ (reference sequence). The CDR3 extends over 14 amino acids. CDR3 region: CASSLGGASDTQYF. In nucleotides, the CDR3 is TGTGCCAGCAGCTTAGGAGGGGCCTCAGATACGCAGTATTTT.

The chain joins TRBV28 to TRBJ2-3; tentative D call: TRBD1 (6 bases). Trimming took off 6 bases at V and 6 bases at J, with 19 bases between the two ends. Germline CDR1 MDHEN, CDR2 SYDVKM. The CDR3 is 15 amino acids. Here the CDR3 reads CASSAPDRIRDTQYF. The CDR3 DNA reads as TGTGCCAGCAGCGCCCCCGACAGGATCAGGGATACGCAGTATTTT.

The gene calls are TRBV10-3 and TRBJ2-1, with a possible D match to TRBD2 (7 bases). The CDR3 is made up of 17 amino acids. Germline V gives CDR1 ENHRY, CDR2 SYGVKD. With 3 bases removed from V and 2 bases from J, the gap between germline ends came to 17 bases. CDR3 coding DNA: TGTGCCATCAGTGAAAGGGGGGGGCAGGGCCCCTACAATGAGCAGTTCTTC. Translating it yields CAISERGGQGPYNEQFF.

Of note for this clone: At one boundary the junction diverges from the germline segment, which might be a read error. Other DNA sequences in the same sample also yield this CDR3. The chain employs TRBV5-4 and TRBJ1-6; 7 nucleotides match TRBD1. Germline CDR1 is SGHNT and CDR2 is YYREEE (reference sequence). This CDR3 comprises 15 residues. CDR3 DNA: TGTGCCAGTAGCTTAACAGGGGATGGGAATTCACCCCTCCACTTT. Translation gives CASSLTGDGNSPLHF.

This clone was observed a few times. J is TRBJ2-1 and V is TRBV7-2, with D perhaps assigned TRBD1 or TRBD2 (6 bases each). V lost 1 base to trimming and J lost 10 bases, with 17 bases between them. This CDR3 contains 15 residues. Germline assignment: CDR1 SGHTA and CDR2 FQGNSA. CDR3: CASSLGEVLQGEQFF. DNA of the CDR3: TGTGCCAGCAGCTTAGGGGAGGTCCTTCAGGGGGAGCAGTTCTTC.

The CDR3 region is CSAGTKNIQYF. CDR3 coding DNA: TGCAGTGCCGGGACTAAAAACATTCAGTACTTC. The V and J genes are TRBV20-1 and TRBJ2-4; tentatively, D is TRBD2 (6 bases). The CDR3 is 11 residues long. Germline V gene sequence: CDR1 DFQATT, CDR2 SNEGSKA (reference sequence). Deletions cut 6 bases from V and 4 bases from J, with 7 bases between.

This clone was picked up a small number of times. This rearrangement joins TRBV5-6 to TRBJ2-7, with 8 positions matching TRBD2. There are 16 residues in the CDR3. V was pared by 3 bases and J by 4 bases, with 12 bases of the junction left unmatched. Per the germline V gene, CDR1 is SGHDT and CDR2 is YYEEEE. This CDR3 reads CASSSQQAGAIYEQYF. CDR3 coding DNA: TGTGCCAGCAGCTCCCAACAAGCGGGAGCGATATACGAGCAGTACTTC.

The table lists this clone with a few counts. The chain recombines TRBV4-2 with TRBJ1-5; D remains ambiguous. The V end lost 2 bases, the J end lost 8 bases, and 13 bases lay between the germline ends. The CDR3 contains 14 residues. The germline CDR1 and CDR2 sequences are LGHNA and YNFKEQ. The CDR3 DNA sequence: TGTGCCAGCAGCCAACCGCAGGACCAGGAGCCCCAGCATTTT. It specifies CASSQPQDQEPQHF.

The CDR3 nucleotides are TGCGCCAGCAGCTCCCCGGGCGGGGCGGGTGAGCAGTACTTC. Translation gives CASSSPGGAGEQYF. The chain carries TRBV5-1 and TRBJ2-7; a possible D gene is TRBD2 (6 bases). The CDR3 runs to 14 residues. Looked up from germline, CDR1 is SGHRS and CDR2 is YFSETQ. V was pared by 3 bases and J by 7 bases, with 17 bases between.

This clone was recorded a few times. The V and J genes are TRBV4-3 and TRBJ1-6; D gene uncertain. Germline V gene sequence: CDR1 LGHNA, CDR2 YSLEER. Trimming cost V 0 bases and J 8 bases, with 14 bases left between them. The CDR3 is 16 residues long. CDR3 nucleotide sequence: TGCGCCAGCAGCCAAGATGGGTCAAGCAGTGATTCACCCCTCCACTTT. Encoded protein: CASSQDGSSSDSPLHF.

This rearrangement joins TRBV6-1 to TRBJ1-5; D may be TRBD1 (5 bases). The germline V and J ends were trimmed by 2 bases and 3 bases, with 11 bases remaining between them. CDR1 and CDR2 (germline): MNHNS, SASEGT. This CDR3 is 15 amino acids long. Here the CDR3 reads CASSEQGGDNQPQHF. Written as DNA, the CDR3 is TGTGCCAGCAGTGAACAGGGAGGAGACAATCAGCCCCAGCATTTT.

The V call is TRBV7-6, the J call TRBJ2-1, with 8 nucleotides matching TRBD2. Germline V gene data show CDR1 as SGHVS and CDR2 as FNYEAQ. The CDR3 has 16 amino acids. The ends lost 4 bases at V and 3 bases at J; junction bases unmatched: 8. The DNA of the CDR3 is TGTGCCAGCAGCTCGAGAGCGGGAGCCGGCTACAATGAGCAGTTCTTC. This gives the protein CASSSRAGAGYNEQFF.

This clone was seen more than once but under ten times. V and J are TRBV20-1 and TRBJ2-7; D not certain. The V gene's germline CDR1 is DFQATT and CDR2 SNEGSKA (reference sequence). The length of the CDR3 is 10 residues. V was trimmed by 6 bases and J by 7 bases, leaving 10 bases between them. This chain's CDR3 is CSAGQEEQYF. CDR3 bases: TGCAGTGCCGGGCAGGAGGAGCAGTACTTC.

A few counts support this clone. The rearrangement links TRBV2 to TRBJ1-2; 9 bases fit TRBD1. CDR3 length: 15 amino acids. Losses at the gene ends were 7 bases for V and 1 base for J; bases not matched to a gene: 7. Germline assignment: CDR1 SNHLY and CDR2 FYNNEI. Written as DNA, the CDR3 is TGTGCCAGCAACCGAGGGGGACAGGGTAACTATGGCTACACCTTC. Its translation is CASNRGGQGNYGYTF.

This clone appeared a few times. The rearrangement uses TRBV30 and TRBJ2-7; D ambiguous. CDR1 is GTSNPN and CDR2 is SVGIG in the germline V gene (reference sequence). Trimming pared 5 bases from V and 6 bases from J, leaving 11 bases between. The CDR3 runs 11 residues. The CDR3 DNA follows: TGTGCCTGGCTTAAGGGTCCCGAGCAGTACTTC. Its protein product is CAWLKGPEQYF.

This clone was found a few times. V gene TRBV5-1 combines with J gene TRBJ2-2; D not certain. CDR3 length: 13 amino acids. The germline V and J ends were trimmed by 0 bases and 5 bases, with 5 bases remaining between them. Germline lookup yields CDR1 SGHRS and CDR2 YFSETQ. The CDR3 here is CASSLVGTGELFF. In nucleotides, the CDR3 is TGCGCCAGCAGCTTGGTGGGTACCGGGGAGCTGTTTTTT.

This clone was counted between two and nine times. The CDR3 coding sequence is TGTGCCAGCAAATCCTGGGGACAGGGCTTTTATGACGTAGTGGAGACCCAGTACTTC. Translated: CASKSWGQGFYDVVETQYF. The chain couples TRBV2 to TRBJ2-5; TRBD1 matches 9 bases. V trimming: 7 bases; J trimming: 5 bases; junction bases outside the gene matches: 23. Germline V gene sequence: CDR1 SNHLY, CDR2 FYNNEI. The CDR3 covers 19 residues.

The chain employs TRBV7-9 and TRBJ2-3; TRBD2 might be the D (6 bases). Germline assignment: CDR1 SEHNR and CDR2 FQNEAQ (reference sequence). The CDR3 contains 16 residues. The V and J ends lost 4 bases and 2 bases respectively, with 16 bases between them. Here the CDR3 DNA reads TGTGCCAGCAGCTCCCGATCCGGGGGTCTCACAGATACGCAGTATTTT. Its protein product is CASSSRSGGLTDTQYF.

This rearrangement joins TRBV5-4 to TRBJ2-5, with a weak D call TRBD2 (7 bases). Germline V gives CDR1 SGHNT, CDR2 YYREEE (reference sequence). V was cut by 4 bases and J by 1 base, with 11 bases left in between. CDR3 length: 14 residues. The CDR3 reads CASSRGGAQETQYF. CDR3 nucleotides: TGTGCCAGCAGCCGTGGGGGGGCCCAAGAGACCCAGTACTTC. Based on the CDR3 plus reference TRBV5-4 and TRBJ2-5, the full variable domain is ETGVTQSPTHLIKTRGQQVTLRCSSQSGHNTVSWYQQALGQGPQFIFQYYREEENGRGNFPPRFSGLQFPNYSSELNVNALELDDSALYLCASSRGGAQETQYFGPGTRLLVL.

This clone has only a few counts. The genes are TRBV29-1 and TRBJ2-5, with D perhaps matching TRBD1 or TRBD2 (6 bases each). The CDR3 totals 13 residues. Germline CDR1 and CDR2: SQVTM and ANQGSEA. The V gene lost 4 bases and the J gene lost 5 bases, with 14 bases spanning the gap. In DNA, the CDR3 is TGCAGCGTTGTCTCGGGGGCTTGGGAGACCCAGTACTTC. Translated: CSVVSGAWETQYF.

This clone came up a few times. The V gene is TRBV28, the J gene TRBJ1-2; D is perhaps TRBD1 (6 bases). The germline V gene encodes CDR1 MDHEN and CDR2 SYDVKM. The CDR3 runs 13 residues. Trimming left V 5 bases short and J 2 bases short, with 9 bases between. The DNA for the CDR3 is TGTGCCAGCAGTACAGGGCCGAACTATGGCTACACCTTC. It is translated as CASSTGPNYGYTF.

As DNA, the CDR3 is TGTGCCAGCAGCCCTCAACCGCAGGGGACCCTCTACGAGCAGTACTTC. It encodes CASSPQPQGTLYEQYF. The chain carries TRBV9 and TRBJ2-7; possible D gene TRBD1, 6 bases. This CDR3 region has 16 residues. V lost 4 bases and J 3 bases, leaving 20 bases between the germline ends. Germline loops: CDR1 SGDLS, CDR2 YYNGEE.

The V gene is TRBV5-4, the J gene TRBJ2-1; D may be TRBD2 (6 bases). Between the trimmed V and J ends, which lost 1 base and 9 bases, there was a span of 11 bases. CDR3 length: 13 residues. CDR1 SGHNT and CDR2 YYREEE come from the germline V gene (reference sequence). CDR3 protein: CASSLRVGGEQFF. CDR3 in DNA: TGTGCCAGCAGCTTGCGGGTCGGGGGTGAGCAGTTCTTC. The full variable domain, in which reference TRBV5-4 and TRBJ2-1 provide the parts outside the CDR3, is ETGVTQSPTHLIKTRGQQVTLRCSSQSGHNTVSWYQQALGQGPQFIFQYYREEENGRGNFPPRFSGLQFPNYSSELNVNALELDDSALYLCASSLRVGGEQFFGPGTRLTVL.

The rearrangement uses TRBV28 and TRBJ2-7, with TRBD1 as a possible D gene (6 bases). Germline CDR1 reads MDHEN; CDR2 reads SYDVKM. V lost 7 bases to trimming and J lost 4 bases, with 17 bases between them. The CDR3 has 14 residues. CDR3 in amino acids: CASIPSGQIYEQYF. The CDR3 DNA sequence: TGTGCCAGCATCCCCTCGGGACAAATATACGAGCAGTACTTC.

This clone was counted a few times. The chain combines TRBV5-1 with TRBJ2-1, with D maybe TRBD2 (6 bases). Germline V gene lookup returns CDR1 SGHRS and CDR2 YFSETQ. The V gene lost 7 bases and the J gene lost 2 bases, with 16 bases spanning the gap. The CDR3 is made up of 15 amino acids. The CDR3 nucleotides read TGCGCCAGCGGTTGGCGGGATGGCCCCTACAATGAGCAGTTCTTC. As protein: CASGWRDGPYNEQFF. The full variable domain, with the rest looked up from reference TRBV5-1 and TRBJ2-1, is KAGVTQTPRYLIKTRGQQVTLSCSPISGHRSVSWYQQTPGQGLQFLFEYFSETQRNKGNFPGRFSGRQFSNSRSEMNVSTLELGDSALYLCASGWRDGPYNEQFFGPGTRLTVL.

This clone was seen a few times. CDR3 protein: CASSLGQGQETQYF. The CDR3 DNA reads as TGTGCCAGCAGCCTGGGACAGGGTCAAGAGACCCAGTACTTC. This rearrangement joins TRBV5-5 to TRBJ2-5; 9 bases match TRBD1. The V and J ends lost 4 bases and 2 bases, in that order; junction bases with no gene match: 3. The germline V gene encodes CDR1 SGHKS and CDR2 YYEKEE (reference sequence). The CDR3 is made up of 14 amino acids.

The chain is built from TRBV7-9 and TRBJ2-1, with 7 bases aligning to TRBD2. The CDR3 contains 14 residues. Germline V gives CDR1 SEHNR, CDR2 FQNEAQ (reference sequence). V trimming: 5 bases; J trimming: 9 bases; junction bases outside the gene matches: 10. DNA for the CDR3: TGTGCCAGCAGCCGGTCGGCGGGGGAGGGTGAGCAGTTCTTC. Protein product: CASSRSAGEGEQFF.